This T cell receptor beta chain was recovered during a study of blood T cells in healthy people across ages. Whole-study results and caveats: Long-lived donors had more naive CD4+ cells and higher diversity than aged donors. Using unsorted PBMCs precluded a conclusive naive versus antigen-experienced comparison.

With a J-beta primer mix and a sample-barcoded 5' primer, a second PCR ran 7 to 11 cycles. A single record per CDR3 protein comes from TCRdb applying MiXCR to the 5' RACE reads. The profile covers hundreds of thousands of distinct CDR3 sequences, with roughly 25% appearing a single time and under 9.5% taken by the ten largest. A word on this clonotype: Its specificity is unknown.

There are 13 residues in the CDR3. The germline V and J ends were trimmed by 4 bases and 6 bases, with 12 bases remaining between them. Separately, the same data were catalogued under a study of T cells of mothers and their children. This second study notes: It was related mother-child pairs that showed slightly higher overlap than unrelated pairs, without reaching significance.

The TCR originated in a boy aged 5-17 years in good health. The genes are TRBV12-3 or TRBV12-4 and TRBJ1-1; no clear D. The material sequenced was blood. The CDR3 sequence: CASSSGSGSEAFF. Here the CDR3 DNA reads TGTGCCAGCAGTTCGGGTTCGGGTTCTGAAGCTTTCTTT.